Sequencing of this T cell receptor (beta chain) was carried out in a study of cytomegalovirus exposure and HLA in healthy donors. Whole-study findings and limits: Among donors in an Asian-associated ancestry cluster, a later analysis reportedly found fewer N-insertions than the approximately 700-donor mean.

Germline V gene sequence: CDR1 SEHNR, CDR2 FQNEAQ (reference sequence). Trimming removed 7 bases from V and 9 bases from J; junction bases left unmatched: 8. This CDR3 has 14 amino acids. About this clone itself: Its specificity is unknown.

Primers for the PCR totalled 60 Vbeta and 13 Jbeta. Generated by immunoSEQ multiplex PCR, the TCRdb table keeps only in-frame clones and is missing some. Here the sample spans 95,000 to 130,000 clones, 79% being singletons. Sequencing was carried out using PBMCs. The chain employs TRBV7-9 and TRBJ2-1; TRBD2 aligns across 11 bases. This TCR was sampled from a man in his thirties or forties in good health and CMV-seropositive. CDR3 in amino acids: CASTIAGGPGEQFF. The CDR3 DNA follows: TGTGCCAGCACCATAGCGGGAGGGCCCGGTGAGCAGTTCTTC. The full variable domain, in which reference TRBV7-9 and TRBJ2-1 provide the parts outside the CDR3, is DTGVSQNPRHKITKRGQNVTFRCDPISEHNRLYWYRQTLGQGPEFLTYFQNEAQLEKSRLLSDRFSAERPKGSFSTLEIQRTEQGDSAMYLCASTIAGGPGEQFFGPGTRLTVL.